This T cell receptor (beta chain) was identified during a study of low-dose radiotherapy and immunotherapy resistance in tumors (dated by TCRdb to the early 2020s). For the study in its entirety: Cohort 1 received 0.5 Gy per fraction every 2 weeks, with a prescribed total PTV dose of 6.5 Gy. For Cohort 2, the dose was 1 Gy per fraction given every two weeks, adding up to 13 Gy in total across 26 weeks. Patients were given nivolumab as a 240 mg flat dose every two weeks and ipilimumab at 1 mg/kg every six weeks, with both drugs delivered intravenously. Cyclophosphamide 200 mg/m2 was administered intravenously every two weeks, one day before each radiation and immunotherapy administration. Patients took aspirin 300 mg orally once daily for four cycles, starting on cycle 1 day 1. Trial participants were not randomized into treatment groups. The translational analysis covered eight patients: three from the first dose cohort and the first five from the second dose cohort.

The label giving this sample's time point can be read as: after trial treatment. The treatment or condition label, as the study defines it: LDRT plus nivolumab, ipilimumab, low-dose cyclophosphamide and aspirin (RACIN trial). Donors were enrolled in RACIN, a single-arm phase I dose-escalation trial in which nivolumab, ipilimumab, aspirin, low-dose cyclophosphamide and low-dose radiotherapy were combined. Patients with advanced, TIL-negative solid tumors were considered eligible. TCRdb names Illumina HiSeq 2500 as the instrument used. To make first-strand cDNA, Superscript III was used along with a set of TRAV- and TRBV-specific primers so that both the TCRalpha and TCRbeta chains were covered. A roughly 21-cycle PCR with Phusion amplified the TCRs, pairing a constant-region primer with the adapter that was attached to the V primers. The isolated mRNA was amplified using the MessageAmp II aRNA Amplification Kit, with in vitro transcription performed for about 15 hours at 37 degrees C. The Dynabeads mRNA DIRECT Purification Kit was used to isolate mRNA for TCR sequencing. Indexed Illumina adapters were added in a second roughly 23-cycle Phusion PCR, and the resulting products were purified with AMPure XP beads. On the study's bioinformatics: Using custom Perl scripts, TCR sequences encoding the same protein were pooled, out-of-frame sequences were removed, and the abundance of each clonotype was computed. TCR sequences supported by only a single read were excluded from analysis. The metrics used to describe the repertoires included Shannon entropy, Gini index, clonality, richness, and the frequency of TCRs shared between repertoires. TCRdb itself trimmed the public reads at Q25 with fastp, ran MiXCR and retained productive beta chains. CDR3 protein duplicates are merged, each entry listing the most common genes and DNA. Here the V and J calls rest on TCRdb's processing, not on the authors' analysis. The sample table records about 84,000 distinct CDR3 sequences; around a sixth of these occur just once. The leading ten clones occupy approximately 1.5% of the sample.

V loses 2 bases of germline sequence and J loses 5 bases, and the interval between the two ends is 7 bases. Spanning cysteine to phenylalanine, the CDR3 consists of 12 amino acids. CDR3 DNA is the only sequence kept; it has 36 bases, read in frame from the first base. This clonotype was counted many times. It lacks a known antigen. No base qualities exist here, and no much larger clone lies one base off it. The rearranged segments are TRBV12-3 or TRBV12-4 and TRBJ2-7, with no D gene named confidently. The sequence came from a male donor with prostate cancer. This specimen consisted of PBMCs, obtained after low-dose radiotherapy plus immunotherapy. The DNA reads TGTGCCAGCAGTTTATTGGTCCACGAGCAGTACTTC. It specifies CASSLLVHEQYF.